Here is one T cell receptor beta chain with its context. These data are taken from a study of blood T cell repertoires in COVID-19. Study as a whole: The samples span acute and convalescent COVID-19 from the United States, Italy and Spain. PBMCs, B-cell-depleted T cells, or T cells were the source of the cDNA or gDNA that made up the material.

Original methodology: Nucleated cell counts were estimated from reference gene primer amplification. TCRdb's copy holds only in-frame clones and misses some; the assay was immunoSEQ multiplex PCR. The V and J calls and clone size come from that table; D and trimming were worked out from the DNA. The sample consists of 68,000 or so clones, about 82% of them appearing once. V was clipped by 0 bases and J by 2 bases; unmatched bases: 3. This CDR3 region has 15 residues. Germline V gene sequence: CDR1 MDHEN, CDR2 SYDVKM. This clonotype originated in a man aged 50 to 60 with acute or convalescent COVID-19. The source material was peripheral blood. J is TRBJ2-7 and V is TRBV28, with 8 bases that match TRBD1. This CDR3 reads CASSLWDRVAYEQYF. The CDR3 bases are TGTGCCAGCAGTTTATGGGACAGGGTTGCCTACGAGCAGTACTTC. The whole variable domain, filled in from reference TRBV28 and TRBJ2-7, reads DVKVTQSSRYLVKRTGEKVFLECVQDMDHENMFWYRQDPGLGLRLIYFSYDVKMKEKGDIPEGYSVSREKKERFSLILESASTNQTSMYLCASSLWDRVAYEQYFGPGTRLTVT.